Shown below are 3 T cell receptor beta chains from a single sample sequenced in a study of cytomegalovirus exposure and HLA in healthy donors. PCR was performed using 60 Vbeta and 13 Jbeta primers. Assay: immunoSEQ multiplex PCR; the TCRdb copy retains only in-frame clones and omits some. The sample consists of 200,000 or so clones, more than 65% of them appearing once. Sequenced sample: PBMCs. The receptor set was obtained from a woman in her twenties or thirties in good health and CMV-seropositive.

The CDR3 DNA follows: TGTGCCAGCAGCGTCGACAGGGGAGCTGAAGCTTTCTTT. The encoded protein is CASSVDRGAEAFF. V and J are TRBV9 and TRBJ1-1, with 8 bases lining up with TRBD1. The ends lost 2 bases at V and 6 bases at J; junction bases unmatched: 3. CDR1 and CDR2 (germline): SGDLS, YYNGEE. There are 13 residues in the CDR3.

V and J are TRBV11-2 and TRBJ1-6; 11 bases match TRBD1. Trimming cost V 4 bases and J 13 bases; bases outside gene matches: 9. The CDR3 consists of 15 residues. Per germline, CDR1 SGHAT and CDR2 FQNNGV. The CDR3 DNA sequence: TGTGCCAGCAGCTCGACCGGGACAGGGGGTTTTCCCCTCCACTTT. Translated: CASSSTGTGGFPLHF. Combining the CDR3 with reference TRBV11-2 and TRBJ1-6 gives the whole variable domain EAGVAQSPRYKIIEKRQSVAFWCNPISGHATLYWYQQILGQGPKLLIQFQNNGVVDDSQLPKDRFSAERLKGVDSTLKIQPAKLEDSAVYLCASSSTGTGGFPLHFGNGTRLTVT.

V gene TRBV11-2 combines with J gene TRBJ2-7; unclear D gene. Trimming removed 4 bases at V and 1 base at J, with 5 bases between. Germline V CDR1 and CDR2: SGHAT, FQNNGV. The length of the CDR3 is 12 residues. In DNA, the CDR3 is TGTGCCAGCAGCTCTATTTCCTACGAGCAGTACTTC. Translating gives CASSSISYEQYF. The variable domain in full, with the rest retrieved from reference TRBV11-2 and TRBJ2-7, is EAGVAQSPRYKIIEKRQSVAFWCNPISGHATLYWYQQILGQGPKLLIQFQNNGVVDDSQLPKDRFSAERLKGVDSTLKIQPAKLEDSAVYLCASSSISYEQYFGPGTRLTVT.